Listed here is a single T cell receptor beta chain. Its antigen is undetermined. This record comes from a study of T cell responses to AZD1222 COVID-19 vaccine. General study findings and limits: Seropositivity was recorded at baseline in only a handful of AZD1222 recipients. Per reports, nearly half of all spike-specific TCRs target regions that are unmutated in variants. Spike-specific TCR breadth and depth rose after two AZD1222 doses. Samples come after the peak T cell response, not at day 14.

V was cut by 7 bases and J by 4 bases, with 19 bases left in between. The CDR3 contains 15 residues. Per germline, CDR1 MNHEY and CDR2 SVGEGT. TCRdb's copy holds only in-frame clones and misses some; the assay was immunoSEQ multiplex PCR. The table includes tens of thousands of clones, around 82% detected once. The chain joins TRBV6-2 or TRBV6-3 to TRBJ1-2; D is unclear. The sequence was collected from an adult who received the AZD1222 COVID-19 vaccine. Specimen: peripheral blood, collected 28 days after the second AZD1222 dose. CDR3 DNA sequence: TGTGCCAGCACCCCTTCTTTTGAAAGGCCCTATGGCTACACCTTC. It encodes CASTPSFERPYGYTF.